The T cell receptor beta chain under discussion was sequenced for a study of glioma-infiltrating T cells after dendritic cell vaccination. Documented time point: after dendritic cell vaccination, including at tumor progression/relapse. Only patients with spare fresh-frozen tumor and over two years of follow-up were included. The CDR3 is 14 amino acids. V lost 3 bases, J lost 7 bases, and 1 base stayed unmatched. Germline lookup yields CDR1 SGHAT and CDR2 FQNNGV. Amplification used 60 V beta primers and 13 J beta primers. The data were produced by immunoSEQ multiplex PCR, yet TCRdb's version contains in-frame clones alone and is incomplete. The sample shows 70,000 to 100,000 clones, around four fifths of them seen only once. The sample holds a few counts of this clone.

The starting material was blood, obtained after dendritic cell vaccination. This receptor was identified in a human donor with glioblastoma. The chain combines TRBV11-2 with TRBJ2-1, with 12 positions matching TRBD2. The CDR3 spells CASSLTSGGNEQFF. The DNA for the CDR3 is TGTGCCAGCAGCTTGACTAGCGGGGGAAATGAGCAGTTCTTC.